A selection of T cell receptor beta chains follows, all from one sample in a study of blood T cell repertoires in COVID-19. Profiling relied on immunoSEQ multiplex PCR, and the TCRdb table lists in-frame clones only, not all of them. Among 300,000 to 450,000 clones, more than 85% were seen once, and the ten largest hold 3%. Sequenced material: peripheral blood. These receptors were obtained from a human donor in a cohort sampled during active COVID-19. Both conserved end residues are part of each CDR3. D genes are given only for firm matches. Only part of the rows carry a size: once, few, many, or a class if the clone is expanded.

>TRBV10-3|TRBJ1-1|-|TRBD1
CAISTGGGTEAFF
TGTGCCATTTCGACAGGGGGAGGCACTGAAGCTTTCTTT
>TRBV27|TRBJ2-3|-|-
CASSLRGRGRTDTQYF
TGTGCCAGCAGTTTACGCGGCAGGGGAAGGACAGATACGCAGTATTTT
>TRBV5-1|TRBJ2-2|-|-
CASRSSAAPGELFF
TGCGCCAGCAGGTCATCAGCGGCCCCCGGGGAGCTGTTTTTT
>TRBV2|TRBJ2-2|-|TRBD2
CASSPFTSGGGELFF
TGTGCCAGCAGTCCATTTACTAGCGGGGGTGGGGAGCTGTTTTTT
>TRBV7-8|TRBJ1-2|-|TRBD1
CASSLGGTGTYGYTF
TGTGCCAGCAGCTTAGGGGGGACAGGGACCTATGGCTACACCTTC
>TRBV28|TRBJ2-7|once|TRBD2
CASTKQGLAGLLSYEQYF
TGTGCCAGCACCAAACAGGGACTAGCGGGTCTTCTCTCCTACGAGCAGTACTTC
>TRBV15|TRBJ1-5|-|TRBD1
CATSRGGTENLQPQHF
TGTGCCACCAGCAGAGGTGGGACAGAGAACCTGCAGCCCCAGCATTTT
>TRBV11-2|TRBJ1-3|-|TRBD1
CASRKPGQGDTIYF
TGTGCCAGCAGAAAACCGGGACAGGGAGACACCATATATTTT
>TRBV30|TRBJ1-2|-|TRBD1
CAWSPDRGHGYTF
TGTGCCTGGAGCCCTGACAGGGGGCATGGCTACACCTTC
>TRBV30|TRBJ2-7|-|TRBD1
CAWATGGYEQYF
TGTGCCTGGGCCACAGGGGGCTACGAGCAGTACTTC
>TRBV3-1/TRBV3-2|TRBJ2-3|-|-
CASSQEWRGGGSTDTQYF
TGTGCCAGCAGCCAAGAATGGAGGGGGGGCGGGAGCACAGATACGCAGTATTTT
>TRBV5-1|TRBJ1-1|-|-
CASSRGQNTEAFF
TGCGCCAGCAGCCGCGGTCAAAACACTGAAGCTTTCTTT
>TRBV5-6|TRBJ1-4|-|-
CASSRRMSTNEKLFF
TGTGCCAGCAGCCGCAGAATGTCAACTAATGAAAAACTGTTTTTT
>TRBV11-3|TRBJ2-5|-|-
CASSSSQGTARETQYF
TGTGCCAGCAGCTCGTCCCAGGGGACGGCGCGGGAGACCCAGTACTTC
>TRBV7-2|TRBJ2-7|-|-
CASTRRQDYEQYF
TGTGCCAGCACTCGGCGACAGGACTACGAGCAGTACTTC
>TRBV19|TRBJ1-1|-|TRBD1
CASSRSWGTGSSNTEAFF
TGTGCCAGTAGCCGATCATGGGGGACAGGGTCCTCGAACACTGAAGCTTTCTTT